The sample holds one count of the clone carrying this T cell receptor beta chain. Only in-frame clones appear in the TCRdb table, and some are missing; sequencing was by immunoSEQ multiplex PCR. Found here are 17,000 or so clones, approximately 96% of them singletons; the top ten hold 0.8% to 1%. The CDR3 runs 11 residues. Germline assignment: CDR1 SEHNR and CDR2 FQNEAQ (reference sequence). Trimming took off 6 bases at V and 8 bases at J, with 10 bases between the two ends. The data were taken from a study of T cell changes during pregnancy in multiple sclerosis. The V and J genes are TRBV7-9 and TRBJ1-2, with D possibly being TRBD1 (5 bases). The sequence derives from a female donor with multiple sclerosis, enrolled in a pregnancy study. The input for sequencing was peripheral blood, taken in the third trimester of pregnancy. In DNA, the CDR3 is TGTGCCAGCAGACAACAGGCGGGCTACACCTTC. This codes for CASRQQAGYTF. Supplemented by reference TRBV7-9 and TRBJ1-2, the full variable domain reads DTGVSQNPRHKITKRGQNVTFRCDPISEHNRLYWYRQTLGQGPEFLTYFQNEAQLEKSRLLSDRFSAERPKGSFSTLEIQRTEQGDSAMYLCASRQQAGYTFGSGTRLTVV.